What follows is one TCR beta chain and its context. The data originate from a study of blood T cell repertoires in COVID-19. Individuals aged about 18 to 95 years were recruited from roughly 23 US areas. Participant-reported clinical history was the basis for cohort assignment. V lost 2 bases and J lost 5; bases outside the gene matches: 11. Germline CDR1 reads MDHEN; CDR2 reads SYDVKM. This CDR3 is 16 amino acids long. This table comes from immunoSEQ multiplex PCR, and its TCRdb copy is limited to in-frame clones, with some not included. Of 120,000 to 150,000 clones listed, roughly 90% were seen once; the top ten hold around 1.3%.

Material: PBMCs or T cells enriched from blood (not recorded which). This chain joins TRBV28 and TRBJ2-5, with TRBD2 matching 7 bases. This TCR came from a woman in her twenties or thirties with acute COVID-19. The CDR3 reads CASSLKGREWIETQYF. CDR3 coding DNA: TGTGCCAGCAGTTTAAAGGGGAGGGAGTGGATCGAGACCCAGTACTTC.